The present TCR beta chain was sequenced within a study of tumor-infiltrating lymphocytes in glioblastoma multiforme. Study-wide points: Clone frequencies may be distorted by unequal TCR transcripts per cell.

This clonotype came up once. Its antigen remains unidentified. One base away lies a much larger clone, so this may be a sequencing read error. TCRB libraries came from RNA via three nested multiplex PCR rounds. TCRdb reprocessed the multiplex PCR reads via MiXCR and lists one record per CDR3 protein. The table has more than 10,000 distinct CDR3 sequences, 64% seen once. The CDR3 loop spans 14 amino acids. Trimming at V came to 6 bases and at J to 3 bases, leaving 7 bases not matched to a gene. The germline V gene has CDR1 SNHLY and CDR2 FYNNEI. The specimen was brain tumor tissue. This chain uses TRBV2 with TRBJ1-2; 7 positions agree with TRBD1. The source is a male donor with glioblastoma. The CDR3 nucleotides read TGTGCCAGCAGCACACAGGGGAAGGACTATGGCTACACCTTC. As protein: CASSTQGKDYGYTF.